This record looks at one T cell receptor beta chain sequence and its context. From germline, CDR1 is SQVTM and CDR2 ANQGSEA. V lost 6 bases, J lost 11 bases, and 12 bases stayed unmatched. CDR3 length: 13 residues. This sample was included in a study of Ad26.COV2.S vaccination and SARS-CoV-2 variants. The sample's treatment: some 19 received Ad26.COV2.S at low or high dose, single or two shots; roughly five received placebo; per-sample allocation not given. Specimens were obtained on day 63 following the first vaccine or placebo injection. Clones were sequenced by immunoSEQ multiplex PCR, and TCRdb holds only the in-frame ones, with some missing. The table shows 300,000 to 400,000 clones, with around 83% occurring only once.

The genes are TRBV29-1 and TRBJ1-1, with TRBD1 matching over 10 bases. This receptor was taken from a person aged 18 to 65 who received the Ad26.COV2.S COVID-19 vaccine or a placebo. This material consisted of peripheral blood, taken in a trial of Ad26.COV2.S vaccine versus placebo. For the CDR3, the DNA is TGCAGCGTGCGTCCCGGGACAGGGGTAGGGGCTTTCTTT. Translation: CSVRPGTGVGAFF. Using reference TRBV29-1 and TRBJ1-1 for the parts outside the CDR3, the full variable domain is SAVISQKPSRDICQRGTSLTIQCQVDSQVTMMFWYRQQPGQSLTLIATANQGSEATYESGFVIDKFPISRPNLTFSTLTVSNMSPEDSSIYLCSVRPGTGVGAFFGQGTRLTVV.